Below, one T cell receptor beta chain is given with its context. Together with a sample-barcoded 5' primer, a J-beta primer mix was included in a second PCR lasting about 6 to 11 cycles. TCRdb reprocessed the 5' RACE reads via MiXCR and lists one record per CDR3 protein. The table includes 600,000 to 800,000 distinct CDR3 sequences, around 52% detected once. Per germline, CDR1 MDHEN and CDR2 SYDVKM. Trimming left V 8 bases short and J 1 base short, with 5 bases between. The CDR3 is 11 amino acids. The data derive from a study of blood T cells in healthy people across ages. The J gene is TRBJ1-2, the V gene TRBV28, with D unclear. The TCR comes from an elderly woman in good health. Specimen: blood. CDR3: CASRSNYGYTF. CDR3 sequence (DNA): TGTGCCAGCCGGAGTAACTATGGCTACACCTTC.